These 18 T cell receptor beta chains came from one sample sequenced in a study of T cells expressing NK-cell markers. TCRdb processed the 5' RACE reads again and assigns one entry to each CDR3 protein, with no DNA. The table for this sample gives fewer than 400,000 distinct CDR3 sequences. Sample: blood T cells: a sorted CD56 or NKG2C T cell subset, CD4+ or CD8+ T cells, or bulk PBMC T cells (not recorded which). The receptor source for this set is a man aged 18-75 years in good health.

The rearrangement joins TRBV11-2 to TRBJ2-5; absent DNA, TCRdb's TRBD2 call cannot be checked. In germline, CDR1 is SGHAT, CDR2 FQNNGV. The CDR3 contains 18 residues. The CDR3 sequence is CASSTRRTSGGTQETQYF.

The chain recombines TRBV7-8 with TRBJ1-1; without DNA, the TCRdb call of TRBD1 cannot be checked. Germline CDR1 and CDR2: SGHVS and FQNEAQ. This CDR3 is built from 16 residues. This CDR3 reads CASSLGGSGAQTEAFF. Combining the CDR3 with reference TRBV7-8 and TRBJ1-1 gives the whole variable domain GAGVSQSPRYKVAKRGQDVALRCDPISGHVSLFWYQQALGQGPEFLTYFQNEAQLDKSGLPSDRFFAERPEGSVSTLKIQRTQQEDSAVYLCASSLGGSGAQTEAFFGQGTRLTVV.

The chain carries TRBV15 and TRBJ2-2; TCRdb calls TRBD2, which cannot be checked without DNA. Looked up from germline, CDR1 is LNHNV and CDR2 is YYDKDF (reference sequence). This CDR3 spans 17 amino acids. CDR3 sequence reads: CATSRSSGWGRNGELFF.

This chain uses TRBV6-5 with TRBJ1-1; TCRdb's D gene call, TRBD1, goes unchecked for lack of DNA. This CDR3 has 18 residues. Germline values: CDR1 MNHEY, CDR2 SVGAGI. The CDR3 loop reads CASSYSTGTLGPGTEAFF.

The rearrangement links TRBV7-3 to TRBJ2-3; lacking DNA, the TRBD2 call made by TCRdb goes unchecked. From germline, CDR1 is SGHTA and CDR2 FQGTGA. The CDR3 is 14 amino acids. CDR3 sequence reads: CASSPSGGADTQYF.

V gene TRBV5-1 combines with J gene TRBJ1-1; TCRdb names TRBD1, which stays unverified in the absence of DNA. This CDR3 is 14 amino acids long. Germline V gene lookup returns CDR1 SGHRS and CDR2 YFSETQ. This CDR3 reads CASSDSQPGSEAFF.

The chain uses TRBV4-1 and TRBJ2-2. Germline V gives CDR1 MGHRA, CDR2 YSYEKL. The CDR3 runs to 14 residues. CDR3 residues: CASSQDRIFGELFF.

This sequence joins TRBV5-1 and TRBJ1-1; TCRdb's D call, TRBD1, is unchecked because there is no DNA. The germline gives CDR1 SGHRS, CDR2 YFSETQ. The CDR3 covers 18 residues. The CDR3 reads CASSLTRDRRIFGTEAFF.

V is TRBV12-3 or TRBV12-4 and J is TRBJ2-7. The CDR3 has 14 residues. This chain's CDR3 is CASSFLAANYEQYF.

The rearrangement joins TRBV20-1 to TRBJ2-3; the D call from TCRdb, TRBD1, cannot be confirmed without DNA. The CDR3 extends over 14 amino acids. Per germline, CDR1 DFQATT and CDR2 SNEGSKA (reference sequence). CDR3: CSAPRRGNTDTQYF.

The V call is TRBV9, the J call TRBJ1-4; TCRdb's D call of TRBD1 is untestable without DNA. CDR1 and CDR2 (germline): SGDLS, YYNGEE. CDR3 length equals 19 residues. The CDR3 loop is CASSVGPWRRGSTNEKLFF.

The chain has TRBV6-1 and TRBJ1-2; TCRdb reports TRBD1, a call that lacks DNA to check it against. The CDR3 loop spans 14 amino acids. Germline V gene sequence: CDR1 MNHNS, CDR2 SASEGT. The CDR3 loop is CASSETRGSYGYTF.

The V and J genes are TRBV28 and TRBJ1-5; the TCRdb call, TRBD1, lacks DNA for checking. The CDR3 sequence is 16 residues long. Germline CDR1 is MDHEN and CDR2 is SYDVKM. The CDR3 here is CASRSQRQGQNQPQHF.

The chain uses TRBV11-2 and TRBJ1-4. The CDR3 has 13 residues. The germline V gene has CDR1 SGHAT and CDR2 FQNNGV. The CDR3 here is CASSPSSLEKLFF.

The rearrangement uses TRBV6-5 and TRBJ1-6; with no DNA, the TCRdb D assignment of TRBD1 cannot be verified. Germline CDR1 MNHEY, CDR2 SVGAGI. This CDR3 is built from 16 residues. The CDR3 is CASSYGGQRYNSPLHF.

This chain links TRBV6-2 or TRBV6-3 with TRBJ2-1; as DNA is missing, the TRBD1 call by TCRdb cannot be tested. The germline V gene encodes CDR1 MNHEY and CDR2 SVGEGT. The CDR3 length is 20 residues. This chain's CDR3 is CASSWTRGREGRSSYNEQFF.

The chain links TRBV10-3 to TRBJ1-3. CDR1 is ENHRY and CDR2 is SYGVKD in the germline V gene. This CDR3 is 13 amino acids long. The CDR3 loop reads CAISGSEGNTIYF.

The rearrangement joins TRBV2 to TRBJ1-2; TCRdb designates TRBD1, a call that cannot be tested without DNA. This CDR3 is built from 14 residues. Germline loops: CDR1 SNHLY, CDR2 FYNNEI. The CDR3 region is CASSARDRGLGYTF.